These 5 T cell receptor beta chains came from one sample sequenced in a study of T-cell memory formation after mild COVID-19. One entry per CDR3 protein results from TCRdb running MiXCR on the 5' RACE reads. The table has a few hundred thousand distinct CDR3 sequences, about 17% seen once. Material for sequencing was PBMCs or a T cell subset sorted from them (not recorded which). All receptors derive from a man between 18 and 35 years old who had mild COVID-19 (a few samples of this study predate the infection). Cell type and time point are not known.

The V and J genes are TRBV4-2 and TRBJ1-1; D call uncertain. V was shortened by 3 bases and J by 6 bases, with 8 bases between the two germline ends. The length of the CDR3 is 12 residues. Germline V gives CDR1 LGHNA, CDR2 YNFKEQ. The CDR3 region is CASSQDGPEAFF. DNA of the CDR3: TGTGCCAGCAGCCAGGACGGCCCTGAAGCTTTCTTT.

This clonotype has at least ten counts. The CDR3 nucleotides read TGCGCCAGCAGCCGAGTTGAACAGGGTAATGAAGCTTTCTTT. Amino acids: CASSRVEQGNEAFF. V usage is TRBV4-3 and J usage is TRBJ1-1; a possible D gene is TRBD1 (6 bases). CDR3 length: 14 residues. The germline V and J ends were trimmed by 4 bases and 7 bases, with 16 bases remaining between them. Per the germline V gene, CDR1 is LGHNA and CDR2 is YSLEER.

This sequence joins TRBV7-6 and TRBJ2-1, with TRBD1 matching over 8 bases. CDR1 and CDR2 (germline): SGHVS, FNYEAQ. V lost 1 base to trimming and J lost 8 bases; unmatched junction nucleotides: 10. This CDR3 is built from 16 residues. CDR3 region: CASSLEVQGAKDEQFF. For the CDR3, the DNA is TGTGCCAGCAGCTTAGAGGTTCAGGGGGCTAAGGATGAGCAGTTCTTC.

The V gene is TRBV28, the J gene TRBJ2-1, with unresolved D. V was pared by 11 bases and J by 5 bases, with 13 bases between. This CDR3 is built from 12 residues. Germline values: CDR1 MDHEN, CDR2 SYDVKM. The CDR3 protein is CARGPKDNEQFF. The DNA of the CDR3 is TGTGCCCGTGGCCCTAAGGACAATGAGCAGTTCTTC.

With regard to this clonotype: Its ends do not fully match the called genes, so a read error is possible. The V gene is TRBV9, the J gene TRBJ1-1, with D possibly being TRBD1 (5 bases). Germline lookup yields CDR1 SGDLS and CDR2 YYNGEE. This CDR3 contains 15 residues. The DNA of the CDR3 is TGTGCCAGCAGCCAACAGACAGCTAAGAACACTGAAGATTTCTTT. Its protein product is CASSQQTAKNTEDFF.